The next 8 T cell receptor beta chains were all read from a single sample in a study of T cell changes during pregnancy in multiple sclerosis. Assay: immunoSEQ multiplex PCR; the TCRdb copy retains only in-frame clones and omits some. The sample includes 38,000 or so clones, around 94% of them seen just once. The input for sequencing was peripheral blood, taken before pregnancy. Every receptor here comes from a female donor with multiple sclerosis, enrolled in a pregnancy study.

The V gene is TRBV18, the J gene TRBJ1-6; weak D call: TRBD1 (5 bases). Germline V gene data show CDR1 as KGHSH and CDR2 as LQKENI. Trimming took off 7 bases at V and 8 bases at J, with 12 bases between the two ends. CDR3 length: 13 residues. The CDR3 DNA reads as TGTGCCAGCTTGGAGACAGCAGATTCACCCCTCCACTTT. It specifies CASLETADSPLHF.

The chain couples TRBV4-1 to TRBJ2-3; TRBD2 is a possible D gene (5 bases). CDR3 length equals 17 residues. Germline V gene lookup returns CDR1 MGHRA and CDR2 YSYEKL. Trimming removed 0 bases from V and 0 bases from J, with 13 bases in between. The CDR3 nucleotides are TGCGCCAGCAGCCAAGATTCCTTCTCGGGGAGCACAGATACGCAGTATTTT. As protein: CASSQDSFSGSTDTQYF.

The chain joins TRBV2 to TRBJ1-5; 7 positions agree with TRBD1. Per germline, CDR1 SNHLY and CDR2 FYNNEI. The V segment lost 8 bases and the J segment 4 bases; nucleotides outside the gene matches: 8. The CDR3 has 14 amino acids. CDR3 region: CASGGTAKNQPQHF. The CDR3 region has the DNA TGTGCCAGCGGGGGGACAGCCAAGAATCAGCCCCAGCATTTT.

V and J are TRBV10-1 and TRBJ2-3, with 10 bases lining up with TRBD1. V dropped 6 bases and J dropped 7; count of bases not matched to a gene: 7. This CDR3 comprises 14 residues. Germline V gene sequence: CDR1 WNHNN, CDR2 SYGVQD (reference sequence). The chain's CDR3 is CASSPGTGVNTQYF. The CDR3 DNA follows: TGCGCCAGCAGCCCCGGGACAGGGGTTAATACGCAGTATTTT.

This clone was counted between two and nine times. This chain connects TRBV19 to TRBJ1-5; 11 nucleotides agree with TRBD1. V gave up 5 bases and J gave up 6 bases; unmatched junction bases: 3. Germline V gene lookup returns CDR1 LNHDA and CDR2 SQIVND (reference sequence). This CDR3 comprises 14 residues. Written as DNA, the CDR3 is TGTGCCAGTAGTGGGACAGGGGGACTTCAGCCCCAGCATTTT. This codes for CASSGTGGLQPQHF.

The chain combines TRBV7-9 with TRBJ2-5; 8 bases map to TRBD2. Germline V lookup: CDR1 SEHNR, CDR2 FQNEAQ (reference sequence). Trimming took 3 bases from V and 5 from J; bases not matched to a gene: 14. The CDR3 length is 17 residues. CDR3 sequence reads: CASSLTTPGLGTETQYF. CDR3 sequence (DNA): TGTGCCAGCAGCTTGACCACACCGGGACTAGGAACGGAGACCCAGTACTTC.

The DNA of the CDR3 is TGTGCCTGGAGTGTACCGCGCGTATCGACAGATACGCAGTATTTT. Encoded protein: CAWSVPRVSTDTQYF. V and J are TRBV30 and TRBJ2-3; D gene unclear. The V gene's germline CDR1 is GTSNPN and CDR2 SVGIG (reference sequence). CDR3 length: 15 amino acids. V gave up 0 bases and J gave up 3 bases, with 13 bases separating them.

For the CDR3, the DNA is TGTGCCAGTAGTATAGATCTAACGCCTCAAAGCTCCTACAATGAGCAGTTCTTC. Translated: CASSIDLTPQSSYNEQFF. The chain recombines TRBV19 with TRBJ2-1; D not resolved. Trimming stripped 0 bases from V and 0 bases from J, with 15 bases between. This CDR3 region has 18 residues. Germline assignment: CDR1 LNHDA and CDR2 SQIVND (reference sequence).